These 2 T cell receptor beta chains came from one sample sequenced in a study of blood T cells in healthy people across ages. It was with a sample-barcoded 5' primer and a J-beta primer mix that a second PCR of about 6 to 12 cycles was run. TCRdb re-called the 5' RACE reads with MiXCR, one entry per CDR3 protein. Seen here are about 840,000 distinct CDR3 sequences, approximately 32% observed once, and the top ten hold 9.5% to 13%. In addition, the sample was reused for a study of T cells of mothers and their children.

Sequences were obtained from blood. These receptors all come from a middle-aged woman in good health.

In its sample, this clonotype was seen many times. The CDR3 reads CASSGSLSLGYEQYF. The CDR3 DNA follows: TGTGCCAGCAGTGGGAGTCTATCCCTGGGGTACGAGCAGTACTTC. The gene calls are TRBV12-3 or TRBV12-4 and TRBJ2-7; TRBD2 is a possible D gene (5 bases). This CDR3 contains 15 residues. The V end lost 5 bases, the J end lost 4 bases, and 18 bases lay between the germline ends.

This clonotype has at least ten counts. An end of the junction differs from the germline gene, which may be a read error. The V call is TRBV20-1, the J call TRBJ2-7; D is perhaps TRBD1 or TRBD2 (5 bases each). This CDR3 is 13 amino acids long. In germline, CDR1 is DFQATT, CDR2 SNEGSKA (reference sequence). Here the CDR3 DNA reads TGCAGTACCCCGACAGAGGGCCCCTACGGGCAGTACTTC. It codes for CSTPTEGPYGQYF.